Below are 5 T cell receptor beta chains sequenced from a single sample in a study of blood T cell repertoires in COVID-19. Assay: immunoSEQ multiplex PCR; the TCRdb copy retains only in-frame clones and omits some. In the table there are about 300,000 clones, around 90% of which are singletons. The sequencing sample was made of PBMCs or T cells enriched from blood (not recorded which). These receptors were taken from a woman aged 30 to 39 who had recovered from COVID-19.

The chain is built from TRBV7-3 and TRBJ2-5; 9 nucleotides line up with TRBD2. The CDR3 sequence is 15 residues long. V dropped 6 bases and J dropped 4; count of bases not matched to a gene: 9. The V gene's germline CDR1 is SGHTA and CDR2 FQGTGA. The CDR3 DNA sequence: TGTGCCAGCAGGTCCGGGACTAGCACCTTAGAGACCCAGTACTTC. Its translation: CASRSGTSTLETQYF.

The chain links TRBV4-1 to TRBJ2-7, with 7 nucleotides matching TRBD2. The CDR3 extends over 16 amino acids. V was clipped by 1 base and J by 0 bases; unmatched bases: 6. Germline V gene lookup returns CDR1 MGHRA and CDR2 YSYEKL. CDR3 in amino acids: CASSQAFGGISYEQYF. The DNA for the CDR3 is TGCGCCAGCAGCCAAGCCTTCGGGGGGATCTCCTACGAGCAGTACTTC.

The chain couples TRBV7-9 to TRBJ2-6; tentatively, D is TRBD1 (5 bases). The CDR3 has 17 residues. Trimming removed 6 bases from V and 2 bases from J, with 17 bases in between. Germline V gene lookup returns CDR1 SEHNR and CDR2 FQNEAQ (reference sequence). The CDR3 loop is CASSPGLGAPGANVLTF. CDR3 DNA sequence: TGTGCCAGCAGTCCCGGCCTTGGGGCCCCTGGGGCCAACGTCCTGACTTTC.

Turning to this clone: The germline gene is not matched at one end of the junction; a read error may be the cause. The CDR3: CASSQGGGGGLFF. CDR3 coding DNA: TGCGCCAGCAGCCAAGGAGGCGGGGGGGGGCTGTTTTTT. This sequence joins TRBV4-1 and TRBJ2-2, with 9 bases that match TRBD2. The CDR3 covers 13 residues. In germline, CDR1 is MGHRA, CDR2 YSYEKL.

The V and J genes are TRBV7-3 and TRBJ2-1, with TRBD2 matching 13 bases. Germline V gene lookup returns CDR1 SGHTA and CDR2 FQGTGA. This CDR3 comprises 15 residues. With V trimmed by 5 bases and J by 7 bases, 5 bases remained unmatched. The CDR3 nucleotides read TGTGCCAGCAGCCAGGGACTAGCGGGAATAAATGAGCAGTTCTTC. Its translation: CASSQGLAGINEQFF.